Below are 17 T cell receptor beta chains sequenced from a single sample in a study of neurological immune-mediated disorders. TCRdb called the 5' RACE reads again in MiXCR, with one record for every CDR3 protein. This table holds around 60,000 distinct CDR3 sequences, roughly 3.5% found once. Sequencing was performed on PBMCs. The receptors originated from a woman aged 55-70 years with multiple sclerosis.

This clonotype appeared a few times. A read error may be the cause here, since a much bigger clone is one base away. The chain links TRBV5-8 to TRBJ2-5; the D gene is possibly TRBD2 (7 bases). CDR1 and CDR2 from the germline V gene are SGHTS and YDEGEE. This CDR3 has 17 amino acids. DNA for the CDR3: TGTGCCAGCAGTTCGGGGACTACAGGGATGTACCAAGAGAACCAGTACTTC. As protein: CASSSGTTGMYQENQYF. Complete variable domain (other parts from reference TRBV5-8 and TRBJ2-5): EAGVTQSPTHLIKTRGQQATLRCSPISGHTSVYWYQQALGLGLQFLLWYDEGEERNRGNFPPRFSGRQFPNYSSELNVNALELEDSALYLCASSSGTTGMYQENQYFGPGTRLLVL.

With respect to this clonotype: This may be a read error, as it is one base from a much larger clone. The V gene is TRBV2, the J gene TRBJ2-1; no reliable D call. This CDR3 comprises 12 residues. The V and J ends lost 7 bases and 12 bases respectively, with 16 bases between them. Germline V gene lookup returns CDR1 SNHLY and CDR2 FYNNEI. The DNA of the CDR3 is TGTGCCAGCACCCGCCTCCTGTATGCGCAGTTCTTC. Translated, it gives CASTRLLYAQFF. The full variable domain, in which reference TRBV2 and TRBJ2-1 provide the parts outside the CDR3, is EPEVTQTPSHQVTQMGQEVILRCVPISNHLYFYWYRQILGQKVEFLVSFYNNEISEKSEIFDDQFSVERPDGSNFTLKIRSTKLEDSAMYFCASTRLLYAQFFGPGTRLTVL.

This clonotype came up many times. The V call is TRBV28, the J call TRBJ2-7; unclear D gene. The V and J ends lost 10 bases and 2 bases respectively, with 12 bases between them. CDR3 size: 12 residues. The V gene's germline CDR1 is MDHEN and CDR2 SYDVKM. CDR3 sequence (DNA): TGTGCCACCACCGAAAAAACCTACGAGCAGTACTTC. It codes for CATTEKTYEQYF.

In this sample, this clonotype turned up many times. The chain joins TRBV7-9 to TRBJ2-1; D could derive from TRBD1 or TRBD2 (5 bases each). CDR1 is SEHNR and CDR2 is FQNEAQ in the germline V gene (reference sequence). The CDR3 totals 16 residues. Trimming took off 5 bases at V and 5 bases at J, with 19 bases between the two ends. The CDR3 coding sequence is TGTGCCAGCAGCCTATCTCGGGGCACGAAGAACAATGAGCAGTTCTTC. Residues: CASSLSRGTKNNEQFF. The whole variable domain, filled in from reference TRBV7-9 and TRBJ2-1, reads DTGVSQNPRHKITKRGQNVTFRCDPISEHNRLYWYRQTLGQGPEFLTYFQNEAQLEKSRLLSDRFSAERPKGSFSTLEIQRTEQGDSAMYLCASSLSRGTKNNEQFFGPGTRLTVL.

At least ten counts were recorded for this clonotype. This chain links TRBV7-8 with TRBJ2-7; D not resolved. Between the trimmed V and J ends, which lost 1 base and 10 bases, there was a span of 11 bases. The CDR3 has 12 amino acids. The germline gives CDR1 SGHVS, CDR2 FQNEAQ. The CDR3 DNA sequence: TGTGCCAGCAGCTTAGTTGCACAGACACAGTACTTC. Amino acid sequence: CASSLVAQTQYF.

This clonotype was picked up many times. This sequence joins TRBV30 and TRBJ1-1; D gene ambiguous. The CDR3 spans 12 residues. Trimming removed 2 bases at V and 2 bases at J, with 6 bases between. The V gene's germline CDR1 is GTSNPN and CDR2 SVGIG (reference sequence). This chain's CDR3 is CAWSPTNTEAFF. Written as DNA, the CDR3 is TGTGCCTGGAGTCCTACCAACACTGAAGCTTTCTTT.

This sequence joins TRBV7-3 and TRBJ2-7; 7 bases agree with TRBD2. V was pared by 5 bases and J by 0 bases, with 7 bases of the junction left unmatched. CDR3 size: 15 residues. Per the germline V gene, CDR1 is SGHTA and CDR2 is FQGTGA. CDR3 nucleotide sequence: TGTGCCAGCAGCCTCAGCGGGACGCACTCCTACGAGCAGTACTTC. Its protein is CASSLSGTHSYEQYF.

This clonotype was seen a handful of times. The chain links TRBV7-9 to TRBJ2-7; 7 nucleotides align to TRBD1. Per the germline V gene, CDR1 is SEHNR and CDR2 is FQNEAQ (reference sequence). The CDR3 length is 14 residues. V shed 5 bases, J shed 2 bases, and the junction held 6 bases outside the gene matches. The CDR3 loop reads CASSLDRFTYEQYF. CDR3 bases: TGTGCCAGCAGCCTGGACAGGTTTACCTACGAGCAGTACTTC.

This clonotype was recorded at least ten times. The chain is built from TRBV20-1 and TRBJ2-7; D is unresolved. CDR1 and CDR2 from the germline V gene are DFQATT and SNEGSKA (reference sequence). CDR3 length: 14 amino acids. Trimming stripped 1 base from V and 2 bases from J, with 12 bases between. The CDR3: CSARGRGGPYEQYF. CDR3 DNA sequence: TGCAGTGCTAGAGGACGCGGCGGTCCCTACGAGCAGTACTTC.

This clonotype came up many times. Here the CDR3 reads CASSHNTGTGSGGELFF. CDR3 nucleotides: TGTGCCAGCAGCCATAATACCGGGACGGGGTCGGGCGGGGAGCTGTTTTTT. J is TRBJ2-2 and V is TRBV9; D may correspond to TRBD1 or TRBD2 (5 bases each). The ends were cut back, 4 bases at V and 7 bases at J, with 23 bases in the middle. Germline-derived CDR1 and CDR2 are SGDLS and YYNGEE. This CDR3 is built from 17 residues.

With respect to this clonotype: A much larger clone lies one base from this, so it may be a read error. Because the CDR3 is missing its conserved closing phenylalanine or tryptophan, this is likely a read error. The chain employs TRBV29-1 and TRBJ1-5; no reliable D call. CDR3 length: 10 residues. The germline V and J ends were trimmed by 7 bases and 9 bases, with 10 bases remaining between them. Per germline, CDR1 SQVTM and CDR2 ANQGSEA. The CDR3 protein is CSATFPPQHC. CDR3 sequence (DNA): TGCAGCGCCACCTTTCCGCCCCAGCATTGT.

This clonotype was picked up many times. The chain is built from TRBV10-3 and TRBJ1-4; no definite D call. Trimming removed 3 bases at V and 7 bases at J, with 9 bases between. Per the germline V gene, CDR1 is ENHRY and CDR2 is SYGVKD. CDR3 length equals 13 residues. CDR3 bases: TGTGCCATCAGTGACAGCGCAATTGAAAAACTGTTTTTT. Its protein product is CAISDSAIEKLFF.

By sample share, this clonotype is medium-sized (0.01 to 0.1%). This chain links TRBV4-1 with TRBJ2-1, with TRBD2 matching 8 bases. The J segment lost 7 bases and the V segment lost 0 bases, leaving 11 bases of the junction unmatched. CDR1 is MGHRA, CDR2 YSYEKL, per germline. The CDR3 is 17 amino acids. CDR3 sequence: CASSQEVPSGRSNEQFF. The DNA of the CDR3 is TGCGCCAGCAGCCAAGAGGTGCCCAGCGGGAGAAGTAATGAGCAGTTCTTC.

In this sample, this clonotype turned up many times. The gene calls are TRBV5-1 and TRBJ2-7, with 9 bases that match TRBD1. Per germline, CDR1 SGHRS and CDR2 YFSETQ. V was pared by 3 bases and J by 0 bases, with 4 bases of the junction left unmatched. The CDR3 loop spans 15 amino acids. The DNA of the CDR3 is TGCGCCAGCAGCTCGGGACAGGGAATCTCCTACGAGCAGTACTTC. As protein: CASSSGQGISYEQYF.

This clonotype was detected many times. The chain is built from TRBV9 and TRBJ1-1; TRBD1 is a possible D gene (5 bases). Between the trimmed V and J ends, which lost 1 base and 1 base, there was a span of 8 bases. The CDR3 extends over 14 amino acids. Germline CDR1 SGDLS, CDR2 YYNGEE. CDR3 sequence (DNA): TGTGCCAGCAGCGTACTTGGGGCGAACACTGAAGCTTTCTTT. Translating it yields CASSVLGANTEAFF.

The sample holds many counts of this clonotype. This chain joins TRBV4-3 and TRBJ2-3, with D hard to call. CDR3 length: 13 residues. Trimming took off 0 bases at V and 3 bases at J, with 4 bases between the two ends. In germline, CDR1 is LGHNA, CDR2 YSLEER. CDR3 nucleotides: TGCGCCAGCAGCCAAGAGGGGACAGATACGCAGTATTTT. Its protein product is CASSQEGTDTQYF.

Ten or more counts support this clonotype. V and J are TRBV5-1 and TRBJ2-1; perhaps TRBD1 as D (6 bases). Germline CDR1 SGHRS, CDR2 YFSETQ. V lost 3 bases, J lost 0 bases, and 13 bases lay in between. The length of the CDR3 is 16 residues. For the CDR3, the DNA is TGCGCCAGCAGCTCGTCGACAGGATTCTCCTACAATGAGCAGTTCTTC. It translates to CASSSSTGFSYNEQFF.